Presented here are 14 T cell receptor beta chains from one specimen sequenced in a study of chemoradiotherapy in HPV16-positive cancers. Assay: immunoSEQ multiplex PCR; the TCRdb copy retains only in-frame clones and omits some. This table holds approximately 32,000 clones, 80% found once. Sequenced here: blood, sampled from a patient who underwent chemoradiotherapy. The source is a human donor with HPV-associated anogenital cancer.

The V gene is TRBV5-6, the J gene TRBJ2-1; D might be TRBD1 (6 bases). V lost 4 bases to trimming and J lost 5 bases, with 13 bases between them. CDR3 length: 14 amino acids. Per germline, CDR1 SGHDT and CDR2 YYEEEE. CDR3 sequence: CASSKITGHNEQFF. The CDR3 DNA reads TGTGCCAGCAGCAAGATCACAGGGCACAATGAGCAGTTCTTC. Full variable domain (remainder filled in from reference TRBV5-6 and TRBJ2-1): DAGVTQSPTHLIKTRGQQVTLRCSPKSGHDTVSWYQQALGQGPQFIFQYYEEEERQRGNFPDRFSGHQFPNYSSELNVNALLLGDSALYLCASSKITGHNEQFFGPGTRLTVL.

This rearrangement joins TRBV19 to TRBJ1-3, with 7 bases matching TRBD1. V lost 6 bases to trimming and J lost 0 bases; unmatched junction nucleotides: 8. The CDR3 contains 16 residues. Germline V gene sequence: CDR1 LNHDA, CDR2 SQIVND (reference sequence). The DNA of the CDR3 is TGTGCCAGTAGGCCTCCGGGACAGTCCTCTGGAAACACCATATATTTT. As protein: CASRPPGQSSGNTIYF.

The chain employs TRBV15 and TRBJ2-7; the D is unclear. The V and J ends lost 1 base and 2 bases respectively, with 12 bases between them. The CDR3 covers 15 residues. Germline CDR1 is LNHNV and CDR2 is YYDKDF (reference sequence). CDR3 in DNA: TGTGCCACCAGCAGAGTTGTGCAGGCGCCCTACGAGCAGTACTTC. Residues: CATSRVVQAPYEQYF.

The gene calls are TRBV7-8 and TRBJ2-7; 7 nucleotides match TRBD2. The CDR3 loop spans 15 amino acids. V dropped 3 bases and J dropped 0; count of bases not matched to a gene: 5. Per germline, CDR1 SGHVS and CDR2 FQNEAQ. The CDR3 DNA follows: TGTGCCAGCAGCTTTAAGGGAGGGAGCTCCTACGAGCAGTACTTC. Translation: CASSFKGGSSYEQYF.

The chain carries TRBV19 and TRBJ2-2, with D maybe TRBD1 (6 bases). CDR3 length: 18 amino acids. V dropped 5 bases and J dropped 0 bases, with 19 bases sitting between them. Germline assignment: CDR1 LNHDA and CDR2 SQIVND (reference sequence). The CDR3 is CASSLSPTGSANTGELFF. CDR3 nucleotide sequence: TGTGCCAGTAGTCTCTCCCCCACAGGGTCAGCGAACACCGGGGAGCTGTTTTTT.

The V gene is TRBV5-1, the J gene TRBJ2-1, with D unclear. The germline V gene has CDR1 SGHRS and CDR2 YFSETQ. Trimming pared 4 bases from V and 2 bases from J, leaving 13 bases between. The CDR3 spans 15 residues. The CDR3 is CASSPLTGTYNEQFF. Here the CDR3 DNA reads TGCGCCAGCAGCCCCCTTACTGGGACCTACAATGAGCAGTTCTTC.

The chain carries TRBV29-1 and TRBJ2-5, with D possibly TRBD1 on 6 matching bases. The V gene's germline CDR1 is SQVTM and CDR2 ANQGSEA. The CDR3 runs to 14 residues. Trimming left V 7 bases short and J 4 bases short, with 19 bases between. The CDR3 here is CSGTGQLALETQYF. In DNA form, the CDR3 reads TGCAGCGGAACGGGACAATTGGCGCTAGAGACCCAGTACTTC.

The chain's CDR3 is CASNPRGQGRSGANVLTF. The CDR3 DNA sequence: TGTGCCAGTAACCCCCGAGGACAGGGCCGGTCTGGGGCCAACGTCCTGACTTTC. The genes are TRBV19 and TRBJ2-6; TRBD1 agrees at 8 bases. This CDR3 spans 18 amino acids. Germline values: CDR1 LNHDA, CDR2 SQIVND (reference sequence). V shed 7 bases and J 1 base; nucleotides not matched to a gene: 12.

The CDR3 protein is CASTKRQGVYNEQFF. CDR3 nucleotide sequence: TGTGCCAGCACCAAAAGACAGGGGGTCTACAATGAGCAGTTCTTC. The chain joins TRBV6-6 to TRBJ2-1, with 9 bases lining up with TRBD1. The J segment lost 3 bases and the V segment lost 7 bases, leaving 7 bases of the junction unmatched. CDR3 length: 15 amino acids. The V gene's germline CDR1 is MNHNY and CDR2 SVGAGI (reference sequence).

The chain combines TRBV7-9 with TRBJ2-7; 9 nucleotides line up with TRBD1. The CDR3 spans 14 residues. J lost 5 bases, V lost 4 bases, and 6 bases had no gene match. The V gene's germline CDR1 is SEHNR and CDR2 FQNEAQ (reference sequence). CDR3 in DNA: TGTGCCAGCAGCTCCCGGGACAGGGCCAACGAGCAGTACTTC. This encodes CASSSRDRANEQYF.

The chain combines TRBV6-5 with TRBJ2-3; the match to TRBD2 covers 9 bases. V lost 5 bases, J lost 3 bases, and 3 bases stayed unmatched. Germline V gene data show CDR1 as MNHEY and CDR2 as SVGAGI. The CDR3 covers 14 residues. CDR3 protein: CASSRTSATDTQYF. As DNA, the CDR3 is TGTGCCAGCAGTAGGACTAGCGCTACAGATACGCAGTATTTT.

The chain combines TRBV5-1 with TRBJ2-7, with TRBD2 identical over 11 bases. The V gene end was trimmed by 4 bases and the J gene end by 0 bases; junction bases not matched to a gene: 12. CDR1 is SGHRS and CDR2 is YFSETQ in the germline V gene. The CDR3 runs 18 residues. The CDR3 DNA sequence: TGCGCCAGCAGCCGTGGCCCTAGCGGGGGGTTCAGCTCCTACGAGCAGTACTTC. It yields the protein CASSRGPSGGFSSYEQYF.

The chain carries TRBV5-1 and TRBJ2-3, with D possibly TRBD1 on 5 matching bases. CDR1 is SGHRS and CDR2 is YFSETQ in the germline V gene. The V and J ends lost 0 bases and 0 bases respectively, with 11 bases between them. The CDR3 contains 16 residues. Here the CDR3 DNA reads TGCGCCAGCAGCTTGGCCGCTGACAGCAGCACAGATACGCAGTATTTT. It is translated as CASSLAADSSTDTQYF.

The chain has TRBV18 and TRBJ2-5, with no clear D. Germline V CDR1 and CDR2: KGHSH, LQKENI. This CDR3 has 13 residues. The germline V and J ends were trimmed by 6 bases and 5 bases, with 13 bases remaining between them. This CDR3 is CASSIEARETQYF. The CDR3 DNA reads TGTGCCAGCTCGATCGAGGCTCGGGAGACCCAGTACTTC.